A selection of T cell receptor beta chains follows, all from one sample in a study of blood T cell repertoires in COVID-19. TCRdb keeps only in-frame clones here, not all; method: immunoSEQ multiplex PCR. The sample shows about 210,000 clones, 80% to 90% of them seen only once. The sample consisted of PBMCs or T cells enriched from blood (not recorded which). These receptors originate from a man in his thirties or forties who had recovered from COVID-19. The CDR3 runs from the conserved cysteine through the conserved F or W. The D gene is left open where the match is weak. Size values are once, few and many counts, or a class for expanded clones, and some rows have none.

D gene,J gene,V gene,clone size,CDR3 DNA,CDR3 protein
TRBD2,TRBJ2-7,TRBV30,once,TGTGCCTGGAGTCTGGGGCGGGGGGACTCCTACGAGCAGTACTTC,CAWSLGRGDSYEQYF
TRBD1,TRBJ1-2,TRBV10-1,many,TGCGCCAGCAGTCTCGACAGGGACCGGGGCTACACCTTC,CASSLDRDRGYTF
.,TRBJ1-2,TRBV6-5,.,TGTGCCAGCAGTCGTCAACGGGGGGGCGTAGGTGGCTACACCTTC,CASSRQRGGVGGYTF
TRBD2,TRBJ2-1,TRBV11-2,.,TGTGCCAGCAGCGACACTAGCGGGAGGTATTACAATGAGCAGTTCTTC,CASSDTSGRYYNEQFF
.,TRBJ2-2,TRBV5-1,once,TGCGCCAGCAGCTTAGGGCCCAGGGGCCGGAACACCGGGGAGCTGTTTTTT,CASSLGPRGRNTGELFF
TRBD1,TRBJ2-7,TRBV19,.,TGTGCCAGTAGTATGGGGACAGGTAAATACGAGCAGTACTTC,CASSMGTGKYEQYF
TRBD1,TRBJ2-2,TRBV11-2,.,TGTGCCAGCAGCTTCACCGGGACAGGGGGAACCGGGGAGCTGTTTTTT,CASSFTGTGGTGELFF
.,TRBJ2-7,TRBV27,.,TGTGCCAGCAGCCAAACCCCAGCAGGGGCCCACGAGCAGTACTTC,CASSQTPAGAHEQYF
.,TRBJ1-2,TRBV30,.,TGTGCCTGGAGGACAGCTCAAACTAACTATGGCTACACCTTC,CAWRTAQTNYGYTF
TRBD2,TRBJ2-3,TRBV2,.,TGTGCCAGCAGCCCATCCAGCGGGGCTCCGAATACGCAGTATTTT,CASSPSSGAPNTQYF
TRBD1,TRBJ2-7,TRBV2,.,TGTGCCAGCAGTGAAGTACGAGACAGGGGCTACGAGCAGTACTTC,CASSEVRDRGYEQYF
TRBD1,TRBJ1-2,TRBV4-1,.,TGCGCCAGCAGCCAAGTTCCGACAGGGTTAAACTATGGCTACACCTTC,CASSQVPTGLNYGYTF
TRBD1,TRBJ1-2,TRBV4-1,.,TGCGCCAGCAGACCCCCAGGACAGGGTATGGACTATGGCTACACCTTC,CASRPPGQGMDYGYTF
TRBD2,TRBJ2-1,TRBV6-2/TRBV6-3,few,TGTGCCAGCAGTCCGGGACTAGAATACAATGAGCAGTTCTTC,CASSPGLEYNEQFF
.,TRBJ2-3,TRBV5-5,.,TGTGCCAGCAGCTTGCAGGGGATCACAGATACGCAGTATTTT,CASSLQGITDTQYF
TRBD2,TRBJ2-1,TRBV2,.,TGTGCCAGCAGGGCGACTAGCGGGGGGGGTAATGAGCAGTTCTTC,CASRATSGGGNEQFF
TRBD1,TRBJ1-2,TRBV5-1,.,TGCGCCAGCAGCTCCGGGGGTGGGACAGGGCTTAACTATGGCTACACCTTC,CASSSGGGTGLNYGYTF
.,TRBJ1-5,TRBV27,.,TGTGCCAGCAGTTTCATTGTTGATCAGCCCCAGCATTTT,CASSFIVDQPQHF
.,TRBJ1-5,TRBV3-1/TRBV3-2,.,TGTGCCAGCAGCCGAGGGTCGTCTAGCAATCAGCCCCAGCATTTT,CASSRGSSSNQPQHF
TRBD1,TRBJ1-6,TRBV5-6,.,TGTGCCAGCAGCTTGTGGGGACAGGCATATTCACCCCTCCACTTT,CASSLWGQAYSPLHF
TRBD1,TRBJ1-2,TRBV29-1,.,TGCAGCGCCGGGGACAGGGACGGCTACACCTTC,CSAGDRDGYTF
TRBD1,TRBJ1-5,TRBV24-1,.,TGTGCCACCAGTGTGGGACAGGGGCCCCAGCATTTT,CATSVGQGPQHF
TRBD1,TRBJ1-6,TRBV14,.,TGTGCCAGCAGTTTCCGGGACAGCGAATATTCACCCCTCCACTTT,CASSFRDSEYSPLHF
.,TRBJ2-3,TRBV7-9,.,TGTGCCAGCAGCTTAGGAGCTTTCACAGATACGCAGTATTTT,CASSLGAFTDTQYF
.,TRBJ2-5,TRBV19,.,TGTGCCAGTAGTATAAAATCGGGTCCGGGGGACCAGTACTTC,CASSIKSGPGDQYF
.,TRBJ1-1,TRBV19,.,TGTGCCAGTAGTAGCGGGCGTATCGCGAACACTGAAGCTTTCTTT,CASSSGRIANTEAFF
TRBD1,TRBJ1-6,TRBV5-1,.,TGCGCCAGCAGCTTGCTAGGACAGGAGGGTTCACCCCTCCACTTT,CASSLLGQEGSPLHF
TRBD1,TRBJ1-4,TRBV7-9,.,TGTGCCAGCAGCTTGAATGGACAGGGCGGTGAAAAACTGTTTTTT,CASSLNGQGGEKLFF
.,TRBJ2-1,TRBV11-2,.,TGTGCCAGCAGCCCCGGGCTTCGGGGCTCCTACAATGAGCAGTTCTTC,CASSPGLRGSYNEQFF
.,TRBJ1-4,TRBV4-3,once,TGCGCCAGCAGCCAAGTACGGGGGGGGGTTAATGAAAAACTGTTTTTT,CASSQVRGGVNEKLFF
.,TRBJ1-2,TRBV7-9,once,TGTGCCAGCTCGCGGGGCTATGGCTACACCTTC,CASSRGYGYTF
.,TRBJ2-7,TRBV11-2,.,TGTGCCAGCAGCCCCCCCAGCTCCTACGAGCAGTACTTC,CASSPPSSYEQYF
.,TRBJ1-1,TRBV6-5,.,TGTGCCAGCAGCGACATTCCGGTCACTGAAGCTTTCTTT,CASSDIPVTEAFF
.,TRBJ2-1,TRBV6-5,.,TGTGCCAGCAGTTGGGACTTCTATGCTGAGCAGTTCTTC,CASSWDFYAEQFF
.,TRBJ1-1,TRBV7-9,.,TGTGCCAGCAGCCGAACAGGGATTCCCACTGAAGCTTTCTTT,CASSRTGIPTEAFF
.,TRBJ1-1,TRBV28,once,TGTGCCAGCAGTTTAAGAGGGCGAAATGAAGCTTTCTTT,CASSLRGRNEAFF
.,TRBJ2-2,TRBV4-1,.,TGCGCCAGCAGCCAAGGTGGCGAAGGTTCCCTAGGTCCCGGGGAGCTGTTTTTT,CASSQGGEGSLGPGELFF
TRBD1,TRBJ2-7,TRBV6-5,.,TGTGCCAGCCGGGACAGGGGAACCTACGAGCAGTACTTC,CASRDRGTYEQYF
.,TRBJ1-5,TRBV2,.,TGTGCCAGCAGTGAAGGACAAGTTAGCAATCAGCCCCAGCATTTT,CASSEGQVSNQPQHF
TRBD2,TRBJ2-7,TRBV13,.,TGTGCCAGCAGCACGGGACTAGCGGACTCCTACGAGCAGTACTTC,CASSTGLADSYEQYF
TRBD2,TRBJ2-5,TRBV30,.,TGTGCCTGGAGTGCTACAAGGACTAGCGGGGGGGCTGAGACCCAGTACTTC,CAWSATRTSGGAETQYF
TRBD1,TRBJ1-6,TRBV5-8,.,TGTGCCAGCAGCTCCGGACAGGGCAATAATTCACCCCTCCACTTT,CASSSGQGNNSPLHF
.,TRBJ1-2,TRBV4-3,.,TGCGCCAGCAGCTCGACTCGGACAACTAACTATGGCTACACCTTC,CASSSTRTTNYGYTF
.,TRBJ1-5,TRBV27,.,TGTGCCAGCAGTGGGGGCATCAATCAGCCCCAGCATTTT,CASSGGINQPQHF
.,TRBJ2-5,TRBV11-2,.,TGTGCCAGCAGCCTAGGAGACGCGGGCGGAGAGACCCAGTACTTC,CASSLGDAGGETQYF
.,TRBJ2-7,TRBV11-3,.,TGTGCCAGCAGTGCGGGGAGGAGCTCCTACGAGCAGTACTTC,CASSAGRSSYEQYF
TRBD1,TRBJ2-5,TRBV29-1,.,TGCAGCTCGGGGACAGGGGCGCAAGAGACCCAGTACTTC,CSSGTGAQETQYF
.,TRBJ1-1,TRBV24-1,.,TGTGCCACCAGGGGCAGGTGGTACACTGAAGCTTTCTTT,CATRGRWYTEAFF
TRBD1,TRBJ2-1,TRBV5-6,once,TGTGCCAGCAGCTTGAGATCCGGGACAGGGGACAATGAGCAGTTCTTC,CASSLRSGTGDNEQFF
TRBD1,TRBJ2-7,TRBV5-5,once,TGTGCCAGCAGCTTTGTCCCCGGGACAGACGAGCAGTACTTC,CASSFVPGTDEQYF
.,TRBJ1-2,TRBV28,.,TGTGCCAGCAGTTCTGGAGACTATGGCTACACCTTC,CASSSGDYGYTF
TRBD1,TRBJ1-1,TRBV19,.,TGTGCCAGTAGTGAGGACAGGGGGGAGTTGAACACTGAAGCTTTCTTT,CASSEDRGELNTEAFF
.,TRBJ2-7,TRBV19,.,TGTGCCAGTAGTCCCCGGGCGGGGTCCTACGAGCAGTACTTC,CASSPRAGSYEQYF
TRBD1,TRBJ1-1,TRBV15,once,TGTGCCACCAGCAGGCCAAGCGGACAGGGGAGGGCTGAAGCTTTCTTT,CATSRPSGQGRAEAFF
.,TRBJ2-7,TRBV7-9,.,TGTGCCAGCAGCTCCGGGGGACGTTCCGAGCAGTACTTC,CASSSGGRSEQYF
.,TRBJ2-2,TRBV10-1,.,TGCGCCAGCCAGGGACGGCCAGGGGCCGGGGAGCTGTTTTTT,CASQGRPGAGELFF
.,TRBJ2-3,TRBV4-3,.,TGCGCCAGCAGTCCTCTAGGAGCCCTTAGCACAGATACGCAGTATTTT,CASSPLGALSTDTQYF
TRBD1,TRBJ2-2,TRBV6-6,.,TGTGCCAGCAGTCCCCATGACCGGGACAGGAGACATTACCCGAACACCGGGGAGCTGTTTTTT,CASSPHDRDRRHYPNTGELFF
TRBD2,TRBJ2-3,TRBV13,.,TGTGCCAGCAGCTTAACGGGAGGTAGCACAGATACGCAGTATTTT,CASSLTGGSTDTQYF
.,TRBJ1-1,TRBV7-6,.,TGTGCCAGCAGCTTAGATTTCGGGGGGGACACTGAAGCTTTCTTT,CASSLDFGGDTEAFF